One and the same sample provided the 32 T cell receptor beta chains below, sequenced in a study of shared clonotypes between healthy human individuals. The data were produced by immunoSEQ multiplex PCR, yet TCRdb's version contains in-frame clones alone and is incomplete. Of some 2,000,000 clones listed, nearly 97% are singletons. Sequencing was performed on naive CD4+ T cells sorted from blood. Subset described: CD45RA+ positively selected. These receptors came from a young man in good health.

The chain joins TRBV6-5 to TRBJ2-5, with D possibly TRBD1 on 5 matching bases. Germline assignment: CDR1 MNHEY and CDR2 SVGAGI. There are 13 residues in the CDR3. The V and J ends lost 2 bases and 4 bases respectively, with 8 bases between them. The CDR3 DNA reads as TGTGCCAGCAGTTACACCCAGGGAGAGACCCAGTACTTC. This codes for CASSYTQGETQYF.

J is TRBJ2-2 and V is TRBV10-3; TRBD1 agrees at 9 bases. The CDR3 runs 16 residues. CDR1 ENHRY and CDR2 SYGVKD come from the germline V gene. J was trimmed by 5 bases and V by 5 bases; bases with no gene match: 9. For the CDR3, the DNA is TGTGCCATCAGTACCGGGACAGGGAGTGTGACCGGGGAGCTGTTTTTT. Protein product: CAISTGTGSVTGELFF.

The chain uses TRBV5-1 and TRBJ2-2; D remains unclear. Germline values: CDR1 SGHRS, CDR2 YFSETQ. This CDR3 is 15 amino acids long. V dropped 0 bases and J dropped 4 bases, with 10 bases sitting between them. Here the CDR3 DNA reads TGCGCCAGCAGCTTGGAGTTATGGGGCACCGGGGAGCTGTTTTTT. This gives the protein CASSLELWGTGELFF.

The rearrangement joins TRBV6-6 to TRBJ2-7; D is perhaps TRBD2 (6 bases). Looked up from germline, CDR1 is MNHNY and CDR2 is SVGAGI (reference sequence). The CDR3 extends over 14 amino acids. Trimming stripped 4 bases from V and 3 bases from J, with 13 bases between. The CDR3 sequence: CASSSRLAIYEQYF. CDR3 DNA: TGTGCCAGCAGTTCCAGGCTAGCGATCTACGAGCAGTACTTC.

The chain joins TRBV6-5 to TRBJ1-2; tentatively, D is TRBD1 (6 bases). Germline loops: CDR1 MNHEY, CDR2 SVGAGI. The ends were cut back, 6 bases at V and 2 bases at J, with 16 bases in the middle. The CDR3 covers 15 residues. This CDR3 is CASRHRGGLNYGYTF. Written as DNA, the CDR3 is TGTGCCAGCAGACACCGTGGGGGGCTCAACTATGGCTACACCTTC.

The rearrangement links TRBV11-2 to TRBJ2-7; D possibly corresponds to TRBD1 (5 bases). Trimming took off 2 bases at V and 6 bases at J, with 14 bases between the two ends. The CDR3 length is 14 residues. Germline assignment: CDR1 SGHAT and CDR2 FQNNGV. Here the CDR3 DNA reads TGTGCCAGCAGCTTATATGACAGCGCCCTCGAGCAGTACTTC. The encoded protein is CASSLYDSALEQYF. The variable domain in full, completed from reference TRBV11-2 and TRBJ2-7, reads EAGVAQSPRYKIIEKRQSVAFWCNPISGHATLYWYQQILGQGPKLLIQFQNNGVVDDSQLPKDRFSAERLKGVDSTLKIQPAKLEDSAVYLCASSLYDSALEQYFGPGTRLTVT.

J is TRBJ1-2 and V is TRBV4-1; 12 nucleotides match TRBD1. The CDR3 covers 19 residues. From germline, CDR1 is MGHRA and CDR2 YSYEKL. Unmatched junction bases numbered 11, after V lost 1 base and J lost 2 bases. The CDR3 spells CASSQGEGTGGVWNYGYTF. DNA for the CDR3: TGCGCCAGCAGCCAAGGAGAAGGGACAGGGGGCGTGTGGAACTATGGCTACACCTTC.

The CDR3 reads CASTRTSTSYEQYF. In DNA form, the CDR3 reads TGTGCCAGCACCCGAACGTCGACCAGCTACGAGCAGTACTTC. The gene calls are TRBV2 and TRBJ2-7; D unresolved. CDR1 is SNHLY, CDR2 FYNNEI, per germline. The CDR3 is 14 amino acids. The V end lost 7 bases, the J end lost 3 bases, and 16 bases lay between the germline ends. Filled out from reference TRBV2 and TRBJ2-7, the complete variable domain reads EPEVTQTPSHQVTQMGQEVILRCVPISNHLYFYWYRQILGQKVEFLVSFYNNEISEKSEIFDDQFSVERPDGSNFTLKIRSTKLEDSAMYFCASTRTSTSYEQYFGPGTRLTVT.

The rearrangement uses TRBV4-2 and TRBJ1-3; 8 bases align to TRBD1. CDR1 and CDR2 (germline): LGHNA, YNFKEQ. The V gene end was trimmed by 0 bases and the J gene end by 3 bases; junction bases not matched to a gene: 7. The CDR3 is 17 amino acids. The CDR3 here is CASSQEMTGVFGNTIYF. In nucleotides, the CDR3 is TGTGCCAGCAGCCAAGAGATGACAGGGGTTTTTGGAAACACCATATATTTT.

This clone is a singleton in its sample. Written as DNA, the CDR3 is TGTGCCAGCAGTGCGGGGGGGGCCCACAATGAGCAGTTCTTC. Protein sequence: CASSAGGAHNEQFF. The chain has TRBV6-1 and TRBJ2-1; 8 bases are a match to TRBD2. With 4 bases clipped from V and 5 bases from J, the junction kept 4 bases outside the gene matches. This CDR3 has 14 amino acids. CDR1 MNHNS and CDR2 SASEGT come from the germline V gene.

The genes are TRBV11-3 and TRBJ2-5, with a weak D call TRBD1 (6 bases). Trimming left V 1 base short and J 1 base short, with 10 bases between. The CDR3 sequence is 15 residues long. Germline CDR1 is SGHNT and CDR2 is YENEEA. The CDR3 region is CASSLVAGAQETQYF. CDR3 nucleotide sequence: TGTGCCAGCAGCTTAGTGGCAGGGGCCCAAGAGACCCAGTACTTC.

This chain joins TRBV5-8 and TRBJ1-5, with D perhaps TRBD1 (5 bases). V lost 1 base, J lost 1 base, and 12 bases lay in between. The germline gives CDR1 SGHTS, CDR2 YDEGEE. The CDR3 sequence is 16 residues long. The CDR3 DNA reads TGTGCCAGCAGCTTGTGGGGGTGGTTGAGCAATCAGCCCCAGCATTTT. It codes for CASSLWGWLSNQPQHF.

Points on this clone: The sample holds other DNA sequences that translate to the same CDR3. The chain couples TRBV11-2 to TRBJ2-3, with 7 bases lining up with TRBD2. Germline assignment: CDR1 SGHAT and CDR2 FQNNGV. After removal of 1 base from V and 0 bases from J, the junction contained 4 bases not matched to a gene. The CDR3 extends over 16 amino acids. CDR3 region: CASSLAAGTSTDTQYF. CDR3 coding DNA: TGTGCCAGCAGCTTAGCAGCGGGGACTAGCACAGATACGCAGTATTTT. Looking up the rest from reference TRBV11-2 and TRBJ2-3 gives the full variable domain: EAGVAQSPRYKIIEKRQSVAFWCNPISGHATLYWYQQILGQGPKLLIQFQNNGVVDDSQLPKDRFSAERLKGVDSTLKIQPAKLEDSAVYLCASSLAAGTSTDTQYFGPGTRLTVL.

This clone was seen once. The chain links TRBV6-5 to TRBJ1-5, with TRBD1 identical over 10 bases. The V segment lost 2 bases and the J segment 8 bases; nucleotides outside the gene matches: 3. Germline loops: CDR1 MNHEY, CDR2 SVGAGI. The CDR3 consists of 14 residues. This CDR3 reads CASSYTGQGEPQHF. CDR3 coding DNA: TGTGCCAGCAGTTACACAGGACAGGGGGAGCCCCAGCATTTT.

The chain uses TRBV5-1 and TRBJ2-7; 11 bases agree with TRBD2. Germline V CDR1 and CDR2: SGHRS, YFSETQ. Unmatched junction bases numbered 5, after V lost 4 bases and J lost 5 bases. CDR3 length: 14 amino acids. CDR3 residues: CASSPLAGGNEQYF. As DNA, the CDR3 is TGCGCCAGCAGCCCCTTAGCGGGGGGGAACGAGCAGTACTTC.

The chain couples TRBV15 to TRBJ2-5; no clear D gene. Trimming left V 5 bases short and J 5 bases short, with 15 bases between. The V gene's germline CDR1 is LNHNV and CDR2 YYDKDF (reference sequence). CDR3 size: 14 residues. CDR3 sequence (DNA): TGTGCCACCAGCGCAACGTCTAAGGTTGAGACCCAGTACTTC. This encodes CATSATSKVETQYF.

The V and J genes are TRBV5-1 and TRBJ1-6, with D possibly TRBD1 on 6 matching bases. Germline CDR1 and CDR2: SGHRS and YFSETQ. Trimming shortened V by 2 bases and J by 7 bases, and 13 bases separated the two germline ends. This CDR3 region has 15 residues. The CDR3 is CASSFSWDKNSPLHF. The CDR3 DNA follows: TGCGCCAGCAGCTTTTCCTGGGACAAGAATTCACCCCTCCACTTT.

The genes are TRBV6-1 and TRBJ2-4; possibly TRBD1 for D (5 bases). V lost 6 bases, J lost 5 bases, and 8 bases lay in between. Per germline, CDR1 MNHNS and CDR2 SASEGT. The length of the CDR3 is 12 residues. The CDR3 spells CASRWGQNIQYF. The CDR3 coding sequence is TGTGCCAGCAGGTGGGGCCAAAACATTCAGTACTTC.

The gene calls are TRBV10-3 and TRBJ2-5, with 9 bases identical to TRBD1. Germline loops: CDR1 ENHRY, CDR2 SYGVKD. V shed 8 bases and J 2 bases; nucleotides not matched to a gene: 6. The CDR3 has 14 amino acids. CDR3 loop: CAIRRGQGQETQYF. The CDR3 region has the DNA TGTGCCATCCGGAGGGGACAGGGTCAAGAGACCCAGTACTTC.

J is TRBJ2-2 and V is TRBV15; 9 nucleotides agree with TRBD1. Germline CDR1 and CDR2: LNHNV and YYDKDF (reference sequence). Trimming cost V 3 bases and J 4 bases; bases outside gene matches: 3. The CDR3 is made up of 15 amino acids. The CDR3 DNA follows: TGTGCCACCAGCAGGGACAGGGGCGGCACCGGGGAGCTGTTTTTT. This codes for CATSRDRGGTGELFF.

The rearrangement links TRBV7-3 to TRBJ1-6; TRBD1 agrees at 9 bases. In germline, CDR1 is SGHTA, CDR2 FQGTGA. This CDR3 region has 15 residues. Losses at the gene ends were 0 bases for V and 9 bases for J; bases not matched to a gene: 3. The CDR3 sequence is CASSLTSTGGSPLHF. The CDR3 nucleotides read TGTGCCAGCAGCTTAACTTCGACAGGGGGTTCACCCCTCCACTTT.

The CDR3 DNA reads TGTGCCATCAGTGGACGGACCCAAGAGACCCAGTACTTC. This codes for CAISGRTQETQYF. The chain combines TRBV10-3 with TRBJ2-5, with D unresolved. The CDR3 has 13 residues. Germline CDR1 is ENHRY and CDR2 is SYGVKD. V shed 4 bases and J shed 1 base, with 7 bases lying between them.

This chain uses TRBV7-2 with TRBJ1-6, with D perhaps TRBD1 (5 bases). The V and J ends lost 3 bases and 10 bases respectively, with 13 bases between them. CDR3 length: 14 residues. Germline CDR1 and CDR2: SGHTA and FQGNSA. CDR3 region: CASSLGGPGSPLHF. For the CDR3, the DNA is TGTGCCAGCAGCTTGGGGGGTCCCGGATCACCCCTCCACTTT.

This chain joins TRBV5-1 and TRBJ2-5; no clear D gene. V gave up 0 bases and J gave up 2 bases, with 8 bases separating them. CDR3 size: 14 residues. CDR1 is SGHRS and CDR2 is YFSETQ in the germline V gene. The DNA for the CDR3 is TGCGCCAGCAGCTTGGTCCGGGTTCAAGAGACCCAGTACTTC. Amino acids: CASSLVRVQETQYF.

Of note for this clone: The same CDR3 also results from other DNA sequences found in this sample. The chain recombines TRBV19 with TRBJ1-1, with D possibly being TRBD1 (5 bases). The V end lost 2 bases, the J end lost 2 bases, and 12 bases lay between the germline ends. In germline, CDR1 is LNHDA, CDR2 SQIVND (reference sequence). The CDR3 is 15 residues long. CDR3: CASSIPGQGNTEAFF. The CDR3 nucleotides read TGTGCCAGTAGTATACCCGGACAAGGCAACACTGAAGCTTTCTTT.

The chain employs TRBV13 and TRBJ2-6, with 10 positions matching TRBD1. The CDR3 is made up of 18 amino acids. Germline CDR1 is PRHDT and CDR2 is FYEKMQ (reference sequence). Losses at the gene ends were 3 bases for V and 0 bases for J; bases not matched to a gene: 5. The CDR3 DNA reads TGTGCCAGCAGCTTCCGGGACAGGGGCCTCTCTGGGGCCAACGTCCTGACTTTC. This gives the protein CASSFRDRGLSGANVLTF.

This rearrangement joins TRBV5-1 to TRBJ1-1; possible D gene TRBD1, 5 bases. Germline CDR1 reads SGHRS; CDR2 reads YFSETQ. The CDR3 is made up of 13 amino acids. V lost 2 bases, J lost 4 bases, and 9 bases lay in between. In DNA, the CDR3 is TGCGCCAGCAGCTTAATCCAGGGCACTGAAGCTTTCTTT. The encoded protein is CASSLIQGTEAFF. Using reference TRBV5-1 and TRBJ1-1 for the parts outside the CDR3, the full variable domain is KAGVTQTPRYLIKTRGQQVTLSCSPISGHRSVSWYQQTPGQGLQFLFEYFSETQRNKGNFPGRFSGRQFSNSRSEMNVSTLELGDSALYLCASSLIQGTEAFFGQGTRLTVV.

The rearrangement uses TRBV27 and TRBJ1-2; TRBD1 aligns across 9 bases. Trimming took 8 bases from V and 4 from J; bases not matched to a gene: 17. Germline V gene data show CDR1 as MNHEY and CDR2 as SMNVEV (reference sequence). The CDR3 loop spans 17 amino acids. The CDR3 bases are TGTGCCAGCGCCCCCGGGACAGGGATAACGGGGAGCTATGGCTACACCTTC. It is translated as CASAPGTGITGSYGYTF.

This chain links TRBV7-2 with TRBJ1-3; no clear D. Trimming removed 1 base at V and 0 bases at J, with 10 bases between. The germline gives CDR1 SGHTA, CDR2 FQGNSA. The CDR3 spans 16 residues. CDR3 amino acids: CASSLGRGSSGNTIYF. In DNA, the CDR3 is TGTGCCAGCAGCTTAGGACGGGGTTCCTCTGGAAACACCATATATTTT.

The chain combines TRBV6-5 with TRBJ2-7, with 9 bases aligning to TRBD1. This CDR3 spans 14 amino acids. The V gene's germline CDR1 is MNHEY and CDR2 SVGAGI. Trimming cost V 5 bases and J 0 bases; bases outside gene matches: 2. The CDR3 region is CASSRQGVSYEQYF. The CDR3 DNA is TGTGCCAGCAGTCGACAGGGGGTCTCCTACGAGCAGTACTTC.

This chain connects TRBV6-1 to TRBJ2-6; D is undetermined. V lost 3 bases to trimming and J lost 2 bases, with 5 bases between them. This CDR3 comprises 14 residues. Germline-derived CDR1 and CDR2 are MNHNS and SASEGT. The CDR3 sequence is CASSEVAGANVLTF. In DNA, the CDR3 is TGTGCCAGCAGTGAGGTGGCTGGGGCCAACGTCCTGACTTTC.

The V call is TRBV30, the J call TRBJ2-5; 13 positions match TRBD2. J gave up 6 bases and V 1 base, and 2 bases lay outside the gene matches. Germline CDR1 and CDR2: GTSNPN and SVGIG (reference sequence). This CDR3 contains 14 residues. CDR3 loop: CAWSEGLAGKTQYF. The DNA for the CDR3 is TGTGCCTGGAGTGAGGGACTAGCGGGGAAGACCCAGTACTTC.